One T cell receptor beta chain is described in this entry. Clones were read by immunoSEQ multiplex PCR, and TCRdb kept only the in-frame ones, dropping some. The sample lists roughly 52,000 clones; approximately 83% were seen once. Germline loops: CDR1 SQVTM, CDR2 ANQGSEA. This CDR3 comprises 15 residues. V shed 5 bases, J shed 0 bases, and the junction held 6 bases outside the gene matches. The sample comes from a study of glioma-infiltrating T cells after dendritic cell vaccination. Here the sequenced sample was blood, taken before dendritic cell vaccination. This chain connects TRBV29-1 to TRBJ2-7; TRBD2 matches 11 bases. This TCR came from a human donor with glioblastoma. The DNA for the CDR3 is TGCAGCGTTCTAGGGACTAGCGGAACCTCCTACGAGCAGTACTTC. It yields the protein CSVLGTSGTSYEQYF.